These 4 T cell receptor beta chains were all obtained from the same sample, sequenced in a study of blood T cell repertoires in COVID-19. Produced via immunoSEQ multiplex PCR; TCRdb's table is partial and in-frame only. The table includes 220,000 or so clones, about 90% detected once. The sample taken for sequencing was PBMCs or T cells enriched from blood (not recorded which). These receptor sequences come from a woman aged 45-65 years with acute COVID-19.

The V and J genes are TRBV19 and TRBJ2-5, with D possibly matching TRBD1 (6 bases). V was shortened by 5 bases and J by 5 bases, with 15 bases between the two germline ends. There are 14 residues in the CDR3. Germline CDR1 reads LNHDA; CDR2 reads SQIVND (reference sequence). The CDR3: CASSPDRWGETQYF. CDR3 DNA sequence: TGTGCCAGTAGTCCCGACAGGTGGGGGGAGACCCAGTACTTC.

The chain employs TRBV13 and TRBJ2-1; maybe TRBD1 (5 bases). V was cut by 5 bases and J by 4 bases, with 12 bases left in between. From germline, CDR1 is PRHDT and CDR2 FYEKMQ (reference sequence). CDR3 length: 14 amino acids. CDR3 sequence (DNA): TGTGCCAGCAGCCGACGACAGCCGTACAATGAGCAGTTCTTC. Its translation is CASSRRQPYNEQFF.

The V gene is TRBV27, the J gene TRBJ2-1; D may be TRBD1 (6 bases). The CDR3 length is 14 residues. The V gene's germline CDR1 is MNHEY and CDR2 SMNVEV (reference sequence). The V gene lost 2 bases and the J gene lost 7 bases, with 12 bases spanning the gap. The CDR3 nucleotides are TGTGCCAGCAGTTTACTGACAGGCGCTAATGAGCAGTTCTTC. It yields the protein CASSLLTGANEQFF.

The rearrangement joins TRBV18 to TRBJ2-1; 8 nucleotides line up with TRBD1. V trimming: 3 bases; J trimming: 6 bases; junction bases outside the gene matches: 1. The CDR3 has 13 residues. CDR1 and CDR2 (germline): KGHSH, LQKENI. The CDR3 nucleotides are TGTGCCAGCTCACCCACAGGGGGCAATGAGCAGTTCTTC. Protein sequence: CASSPTGGNEQFF.